The 6 T cell receptor beta chains below come from one sample, sequenced in a study of shared clonotypes between healthy human individuals. The method was immunoSEQ multiplex PCR; TCRdb's version includes in-frame clones alone and lacks a portion of them. This table holds 490,000 or so clones, approximately 80% found once. Input material: PBMCs. These receptor sequences come from a woman between 40 and 50 years old in good health. Some clones in this sample may be carry-over from other donors' samples.

The chain is built from TRBV4-2 and TRBJ2-2, with D possibly being TRBD2 (5 bases). This CDR3 contains 16 residues. Trimming left V 3 bases short and J 0 bases short, with 11 bases between. CDR1 is LGHNA and CDR2 is YNFKEQ in the germline V gene. The CDR3 spells CASSHRDYTNTGELFF. In DNA form, the CDR3 reads TGTGCCAGCAGCCACCGGGATTACACGAACACCGGGGAGCTGTTTTTT.

On this clone: The sample holds other DNA sequences that translate to the same CDR3. The chain has TRBV28 and TRBJ1-1; D is undetermined. This CDR3 spans 11 amino acids. The V gene's germline CDR1 is MDHEN and CDR2 SYDVKM. V was cut by 6 bases and J by 4 bases, with 6 bases left in between. CDR3: CASRGPTEAFF. For the CDR3, the DNA is TGTGCCAGCAGGGGCCCCACTGAAGCTTTCTTT.

The rearrangement uses TRBV9 and TRBJ2-2, with D perhaps given as TRBD1 or TRBD2 (5 bases each). Per germline, CDR1 SGDLS and CDR2 YYNGEE. V gave up 0 bases and J gave up 7 bases, with 7 bases separating them. This CDR3 is built from 13 residues. CDR3 in amino acids: CASSVGGVGELFF. In DNA, the CDR3 is TGTGCCAGCAGCGTAGGAGGGGTCGGGGAGCTGTTTTTT.

The gene calls are TRBV9 and TRBJ1-2; 7 bases map to TRBD1. This CDR3 region has 15 residues. Germline CDR1 SGDLS, CDR2 YYNGEE. The ends lost 4 bases at V and 4 bases at J; junction bases unmatched: 10. The CDR3 bases are TGTGCCAGCAGCACCACCACAGGGGACAGCTATGGCTACACCTTC. As protein: CASSTTTGDSYGYTF.

The chain uses TRBV19 and TRBJ2-2; tentative D call: TRBD2 (6 bases). The CDR3 totals 15 residues. Trimming removed 5 bases from V and 5 bases from J, with 15 bases in between. Germline values: CDR1 LNHDA, CDR2 SQIVND (reference sequence). The CDR3 sequence is CASSEEGMSTGELFF. The CDR3 DNA reads as TGTGCCAGTAGTGAGGAGGGGATGTCGACCGGGGAGCTGTTTTTT.

The chain is built from TRBV28 and TRBJ2-1; no definite D call. Germline CDR1 is MDHEN and CDR2 is SYDVKM. There are 13 residues in the CDR3. Trimming cost V 4 bases and J 8 bases, with 12 bases left between them. The DNA for the CDR3 is TGTGCCAGCAGTTCCGCGGCCGTTGATGAGCAGTTCTTC. Its translation is CASSSAAVDEQFF.